This T cell receptor beta chain was identified during a study of patients and donors after allogeneic stem cell transplantation. Germline CDR1 reads MNHEY; CDR2 reads SMNVEV (reference sequence). Between the trimmed V and J ends, which lost 5 bases and 0 bases, there was a span of 14 bases. The CDR3 totals 15 residues. TCRdb reprocessed the RT-PCR reads via MiXCR and lists one record per CDR3 protein. The sample gives 65,000 to 80,000 distinct CDR3 sequences, 26% of which show up once; approximately 25% is in the top ten. The clonotype originates from a human donor who was either an allogeneic HSCT recipient or a stem cell or donor lymphocyte infusion donor (not recorded which). It is not recorded whose cells these are; they may come from a transplant donor. Sequenced input: blood, either unsorted or a sorted T cell fraction (not recorded which). The chain combines TRBV27 with TRBJ2-7, with D tentatively TRBD2 (5 bases). CDR3 nucleotide sequence: TGTGCCAGCAGTCCAGCGGCGCCCAGCTCCTACGAGCAGTACTTC. It specifies CASSPAAPSSYEQYF.